The T cell receptor (beta chain) described here comes from a study of monozygotic twins with inflammatory bowel disease. Broader study findings: Treatment differences in immunosuppression may have added variability to the repertoires of patients. No separation of different T cell subtypes was possible.

Germline V gives CDR1 SGHTA, CDR2 FQGNSA. CDR3 length: 14 amino acids. For each CDR3 protein, TCRdb gives one entry from its re-call of the 5' RACE reads, without DNA. This repertoire includes 45,000 or so distinct CDR3 sequences. Judged by frequency, this clonotype is medium-sized (0.01 to 0.1%). The target antigen is unknown. This receptor was taken from a human donor with ulcerative colitis or Crohn's disease, or a healthy co-twin of an affected twin (not recorded which). The sequencing input was blood. The V gene is TRBV7-2, the J gene TRBJ2-2. The CDR3 is CASSLSRHTGELFF.